This T cell receptor beta chain was retrieved from a study of read filtering for tumor transcriptome and immune sequencing. As for the study in general: Per sample, TCR-region reads ranged about 4 to 10.27 million by IR-seq, roughly 80 to 1,300 by RNA-seq.

This clonotype occurred many times. From 300 to 400 ng of RNA, a library with molecular barcoded alpha/delta and beta/gamma adaptors was made. In TCRdb, the reads were re-called with MiXCR into one record per CDR3 protein. In the table there are approximately 37,000 distinct CDR3 sequences, 12% to 15% of which are singletons. At the time of active disease, bone marrow was collected from every patient. The specimen sequenced was a population of CD138-negative cells sorted from bone marrow. This TCR derives from a donor aged 40 or over with multiple myeloma.

CDR3 nucleotide sequence: TGTGCCAGCAGTTTATGGACCACCCCAGATACGCAGTATTTT. It specifies CASSLWTTPDTQYF. The V call is TRBV27, the J call TRBJ2-3; D remains unclear. Per germline, CDR1 MNHEY and CDR2 SMNVEV (reference sequence). The CDR3 spans 14 residues. The germline V and J ends were trimmed by 1 base and 4 bases, with 9 bases remaining between them.